These T cell receptor beta chains were read from a single sample in a study of OX40 agonist ivuxolimab in advanced cancers. The protocol was immunoSEQ multiplex PCR, while the TCRdb copy is restricted to in-frame clones and leaves out a portion. In the table there are 66,000 or so clones, over 60% of which are singletons. Sequencing was performed on CD4+ or CD8+ T cells sorted from blood, taken in a trial of the OX40 agonist ivuxolimab. The receptor source for this set is an adult with an advanced solid tumor such as melanoma, head and neck, liver or kidney cancer. CDR3s include the opening cysteine and the closing phenylalanine or tryptophan. The D gene is left open where the match is weak. Size is omitted from some rows. Given values are once, few, many or a class for expanded clones.

>TRBV28|.|TRBD1|TRBJ1-4
CASSLPGTGYEKLFF
TGTGCCAGCAGTTTACCGGGGACAGGGTATGAAAAACTGTTTTTT
>TRBV21-1|.|.|TRBJ1-1
CASSTPKVANTEAFF
TGTGCCAGCAGCACTCCCAAGGTTGCGAACACTGAAGCTTTCTTT
>TRBV11-2|.|.|TRBJ2-1
CASSFHNEQFF
TGTGCCAGCAGCTTCCACAATGAGCAGTTCTTC
>TRBV5-1|few|TRBD1|TRBJ1-6
CASSPTGDSPLHF
TGCGCCAGCAGCCCAACAGGGGATTCACCCCTCCACTTT
>TRBV18|once|.|TRBJ1-2
CASSPSGPLSYTF
TGTGCCAGCTCACCATCCGGGCCTCTGAGCTACACCTTC
>TRBV6-1|.|TRBD1|TRBJ2-1
CASDRDRGHNEQFF
TGTGCCAGTGACCGGGACAGGGGGCACAATGAGCAGTTCTTC
>TRBV18|.|.|TRBJ2-3
CASSSDYTDTQYF
TGTGCCAGCTCATCCGACTACACAGATACGCAGTATTTT
>TRBV5-1|few|TRBD1|TRBJ2-7
CASSLGDSSYEQYF
TGCGCCAGCAGCTTGGGGGACAGCTCCTACGAGCAGTACTTC
>TRBV11-2|.|.|TRBJ1-6
CASSPLTVSNSPLHF
TGTGCCAGCAGCCCCCTCACCGTAAGCAATTCACCCCTCCACTTT
>TRBV6-1|.|.|TRBJ2-3
CATLTGAGGTDTQYF
TGTGCCACGCTAACCGGGGCCGGAGGCACAGATACGCAGTATTTT
>TRBV19|.|.|TRBJ1-5
CASSIGQGLNNQPQHF
TGTGCCAGTAGTATAGGGCAGGGGCTTAACAATCAGCCCCAGCATTTT
>TRBV19|.|.|TRBJ2-5
CASSTRADGDQETQYF
TGTGCCAGTAGTACTCGGGCGGATGGAGACCAAGAGACCCAGTACTTC
>TRBV5-1|.|.|TRBJ1-4
CASSWTTTNEKLFF
TGCGCCAGCAGCTGGACAACAACTAATGAAAAACTGTTTTTT
>TRBV5-1|.|.|TRBJ1-4
CASRFGGAVGEKLFF
TGCGCCAGCAGATTTGGGGGGGCTGTCGGTGAAAAACTGTTTTTT
>TRBV6-6|.|.|TRBJ2-6
CASVKQAGAGANVLTF
TGTGCCAGCGTTAAGCAGGCCGGAGCTGGGGCCAACGTCCTGACTTTC
>TRBV19|.|TRBD1|TRBJ2-6
CATTPGQGISGANVLTF
TGTGCCACTACCCCCGGACAGGGGATTTCTGGGGCCAACGTCCTGACTTTC
>TRBV14|.|TRBD1|TRBJ2-7
CASSQDHRGSFRYEQYF
TGTGCCAGCAGCCAAGATCACAGGGGGTCATTTCGCTACGAGCAGTACTTC
>TRBV12-5|.|.|TRBJ2-4
CASGTPGPPKNIQYF
TGTGCTAGTGGTACTCCGGGACCACCAAAAAACATTCAGTACTTC
>TRBV7-8|.|TRBD1|TRBJ1-5
CASSLTSGGDGNQPQHF
TGTGCCAGCAGCTTAACTTCAGGGGGCGATGGCAATCAGCCCCAGCATTTT
>TRBV7-9|once|.|TRBJ2-7
CASSLVGLGSNYEQYF
TGTGCCAGCAGCTTAGTTGGGTTGGGGTCGAACTACGAGCAGTACTTC
>TRBV5-1|.|TRBD1|TRBJ1-2
CASSSLQGAYGYTF
TGCGCCAGCAGCTCCCTACAGGGGGCTTATGGCTACACCTTC
>TRBV14|.|.|TRBJ2-1
CASSPILLAPQNEQFF
TGTGCCAGCAGTCCCATCCTTTTAGCGCCCCAAAATGAGCAGTTCTTC
>TRBV5-1|.|TRBD2|TRBJ2-1
CASSLGIAGGKEQFF
TGCGCCAGCAGCTTGGGAATAGCGGGAGGGAAAGAGCAGTTCTTC
>TRBV5-6|.|.|TRBJ2-7
CASSPSWGAEQYF
TGTGCCAGCAGCCCCTCATGGGGGGCCGAGCAGTACTTC
>TRBV19|.|TRBD1|TRBJ1-5
CASRTGAFGNQPQHF
TGTGCCAGTAGGACAGGGGCTTTCGGCAATCAGCCCCAGCATTTT
>TRBV5-1|.|.|TRBJ2-3
CASSNGPGDTQYF
TGCGCCAGCTCTAACGGACCCGGGGATACGCAGTATTTT
>TRBV6-1|.|.|TRBJ2-7
CASWERGDSYEQYF
TGTGCCAGCTGGGAGAGGGGGGACTCCTACGAGCAGTACTTC
>TRBV5-1|.|.|TRBJ2-3
CASSLGVVGTDTQYF
TGCGCCAGCAGCTTGGGCGTTGTAGGGACAGATACGCAGTATTTT
>TRBV11-3|.|.|TRBJ2-5
CASSTGYQETQYF
TGTGCCAGCAGCACAGGGTACCAAGAGACCCAGTACTTC
>TRBV10-3|.|.|TRBJ2-3
CATRGGTDTQYF
TGTGCCACGAGGGGGGGCACAGATACGCAGTATTTT
>TRBV2|.|TRBD1|TRBJ1-2
CASRTDRNYGYTF
TGTGCCAGCAGGACGGACAGGAACTATGGCTACACCTTC